The rows below give T cell receptor beta chains drawn from one sample of a study of identical twins. MiXCR, run by TCRdb on the 5' RACE reads, gives a single entry per CDR3 protein. The repertoire consists of 200,000 or so distinct CDR3 sequences, with around a sixth occurring once and the leading ten covering around two fifths. These sequences were also reported in another study, on T cells expressing NK-cell markers.

The sample taken for sequencing was CD8+ T cells sorted from blood. These receptors all come from a woman aged 18 to 35 in good health. Both conserved end residues are part of each CDR3. Each record gives: CDR3 protein, V gene, J gene.

cdr3_aa: CSAQDETYEQYF; v_call: TRBV20-1; j_call: TRBJ2-7
cdr3_aa: CASRWTGLPQYF; v_call: TRBV11-2; j_call: TRBJ2-3
cdr3_aa: CSVDHSDGGYTF; v_call: TRBV29-1; j_call: TRBJ1-2
cdr3_aa: CSVSGQGNEKLFF; v_call: TRBV29-1; j_call: TRBJ1-4
cdr3_aa: CASSALLSSYQETQYF; v_call: TRBV27; j_call: TRBJ2-5
cdr3_aa: CASSQGQGTTDTQYF; v_call: TRBV4-1; j_call: TRBJ2-3
cdr3_aa: CASSTGDPSHGYTF; v_call: TRBV6-1; j_call: TRBJ1-2
cdr3_aa: CATPLNTGELFF; v_call: TRBV12-3/TRBV12-4; j_call: TRBJ2-2
cdr3_aa: CASLLGGSKNEQYF; v_call: TRBV6-2/TRBV6-3; j_call: TRBJ2-7
cdr3_aa: CASSLVTDAYGYTF; v_call: TRBV5-1; j_call: TRBJ1-2
cdr3_aa: CASSQPDGTDTQYF; v_call: TRBV4-1; j_call: TRBJ2-3
cdr3_aa: CATSRDGPNTEAFF; v_call: TRBV15; j_call: TRBJ1-1
cdr3_aa: CASSQALKYEQYF; v_call: TRBV4-1; j_call: TRBJ2-7
cdr3_aa: CASSGSGGASYNEQFF; v_call: TRBV9; j_call: TRBJ2-1